Listed here are 9 T cell receptor beta chains from one sample, sequenced in a study of blood T cell repertoires in COVID-19. Measured with immunoSEQ multiplex PCR; TCRdb has only the in-frame clones, and not every one. The table lists tens of thousands of clones, about 80% of them singletons. The sequenced material came from peripheral blood. The source is a man older than 75 with COVID-19, enrolled during active disease.

This chain joins TRBV7-9 and TRBJ1-1, with TRBD1 matching 11 bases. CDR1 is SEHNR and CDR2 is FQNEAQ in the germline V gene (reference sequence). V lost 5 bases to trimming and J lost 4 bases; unmatched junction nucleotides: 3. CDR3 size: 14 residues. The CDR3 protein is CASSGDRGGTEAFF. The CDR3 bases are TGTGCCAGCAGCGGGGACAGGGGGGGCACTGAAGCTTTCTTT.

V is TRBV5-5 and J is TRBJ1-2; D remains ambiguous. V was trimmed by 0 bases and J by 6 bases, leaving 6 bases between them. The CDR3 has 12 amino acids. Germline V gene sequence: CDR1 SGHKS, CDR2 YYEKEE (reference sequence). CDR3 region: CASSLDIDGYTF. The DNA of the CDR3 is TGTGCCAGCAGCTTGGACATTGATGGCTACACCTTC.

This clone was recorded a few times. The CDR3 sequence is CASSWTGATNTEAFF. The CDR3 nucleotides read TGCGCCAGCAGCTGGACAGGGGCCACCAACACTGAAGCTTTCTTT. The rearrangement uses TRBV5-1 and TRBJ1-1; 9 bases match TRBD1. The germline V gene encodes CDR1 SGHRS and CDR2 YFSETQ. The CDR3 totals 15 residues. V shed 3 bases and J 2 bases; nucleotides not matched to a gene: 5.

This clone has a handful of counts. The gene calls are TRBV18 and TRBJ2-3, with D possibly matching TRBD2 (5 bases). Trimming removed 3 bases at V and 4 bases at J, with 5 bases between. The germline V gene encodes CDR1 KGHSH and CDR2 LQKENI. CDR3 length: 12 residues. The CDR3 DNA is TGTGCCAGCTCACCGCGGGCAGATACGCAGTATTTT. Translation gives CASSPRADTQYF.

The chain is built from TRBV5-4 and TRBJ2-3; 7 positions agree with TRBD2. The CDR3 consists of 15 residues. V shed 4 bases and J 2 bases; nucleotides not matched to a gene: 7. Germline-derived CDR1 and CDR2 are SGHNT and YYREEE (reference sequence). CDR3 nucleotides: TGTGCCAGCAGCCTCGGACTAGACTACACAGATACGCAGTATTTT. This codes for CASSLGLDYTDTQYF. Based on the CDR3 plus reference TRBV5-4 and TRBJ2-3, the full variable domain is ETGVTQSPTHLIKTRGQQVTLRCSSQSGHNTVSWYQQALGQGPQFIFQYYREEENGRGNFPPRFSGLQFPNYSSELNVNALELDDSALYLCASSLGLDYTDTQYFGPGTRLTVL.

This clone has only one observation. The rearrangement uses TRBV29-1 and TRBJ2-6; TRBD1 is a possible D gene (6 bases). The V end was cut by 4 bases, the J end by 1 base, with 11 bases between. The CDR3 runs 15 residues. The germline CDR1 and CDR2 sequences are SQVTM and ANQGSEA. CDR3 amino acids: CSVVQGYSGANVLTF. The CDR3 nucleotides read TGCAGCGTTGTACAGGGCTATTCTGGGGCCAACGTCCTGACTTTC.

The CDR3 nucleotides are TGTGCCAGTAGGACGGGTAATGAAAAACTGTTTTTT. Translation: CASRTGNEKLFF. The chain combines TRBV19 with TRBJ1-4; D is unclear. V lost 6 bases and J 4 bases, leaving 6 bases between the germline ends. CDR1 and CDR2 from the germline V gene are LNHDA and SQIVND (reference sequence). The length of the CDR3 is 12 residues.

V usage is TRBV30 and J usage is TRBJ1-1, with TRBD1 matching 7 bases. The J segment lost 4 bases and the V segment lost 1 base, leaving 12 bases of the junction unmatched. The CDR3 is made up of 16 amino acids. Germline CDR1 reads GTSNPN; CDR2 reads SVGIG (reference sequence). The CDR3 loop reads CAWSARTGFFPTEAFF. CDR3 nucleotides: TGTGCCTGGAGTGCCAGGACAGGATTCTTCCCCACTGAAGCTTTCTTT. The variable domain in full, with the rest retrieved from reference TRBV30 and TRBJ1-1, is SQTIHQWPATLVQPVGSPLSLECTVEGTSNPNLYWYRQAAGRGLQLLFYSVGIGQISSEVPQNLSASRPQDRQFILSSKKLLLSDSGFYLCAWSARTGFFPTEAFFGQGTRLTVV.

The rearrangement joins TRBV9 to TRBJ1-3; a weak D match, TRBD1 (5 bases). The CDR3 sequence is 16 residues long. V was cut by 3 bases and J by 2 bases, with 15 bases left in between. Germline CDR1 SGDLS, CDR2 YYNGEE. The CDR3 nucleotides read TGTGCCAGCAGCGACGGGGGAGCCGGGGCTGGAAACACCATATATTTT. It is translated as CASSDGGAGAGNTIYF.